A single sample is the source of the 25 T cell receptor beta chains below, sequenced in a study of blood T cell repertoires in COVID-19. The data were produced by immunoSEQ multiplex PCR, yet TCRdb's version contains in-frame clones alone and is incomplete. The table shows tens of thousands of clones, with around 86% occurring only once. The sequenced sample was peripheral blood. These receptors were taken from a human donor in a cohort sampled during active COVID-19.

This clone has only one observation. This chain joins TRBV9 and TRBJ2-2, with TRBD2 identical over 7 bases. The germline CDR1 and CDR2 sequences are SGDLS and YYNGEE. Trimming cost V 2 bases and J 4 bases; bases outside gene matches: 5. The CDR3 loop spans 15 amino acids. In DNA form, the CDR3 reads TGTGCCAGCAGCGTGGCGGGAGAAGTCACCGGGGAGCTGTTTTTT. Protein sequence: CASSVAGEVTGELFF.

This rearrangement joins TRBV28 to TRBJ1-4; 7 bases match TRBD1. J was trimmed by 4 bases and V by 8 bases; bases with no gene match: 1. Germline V gene data show CDR1 as MDHEN and CDR2 as SYDVKM. This CDR3 is 12 amino acids long. CDR3 sequence reads: CASQGGNEKLFF. CDR3 bases: TGTGCCAGCCAGGGGGGTAATGAAAAACTGTTTTTT.

This chain links TRBV12-5 with TRBJ2-5; 14 nucleotides match TRBD2. This CDR3 contains 17 residues. The V segment lost 4 bases and the J segment 4 bases; nucleotides outside the gene matches: 8. CDR1 and CDR2 (germline): LGHNT, FRNRAP. CDR3 in amino acids: CASGYPRLAGGIETQYF. Written as DNA, the CDR3 is TGTGCTAGTGGTTACCCACGACTAGCGGGAGGGATAGAGACCCAGTACTTC.

The J gene is TRBJ2-5, the V gene TRBV6-4, with 13 positions matching TRBD2. Germline trimming cut 5 bases from V and 5 bases from J; bases unmatched to any gene: 5. The CDR3 has 15 amino acids. Per germline, CDR1 MRHNA and CDR2 SNTAGT. This CDR3 reads CASSPLAGGLETQYF. CDR3 nucleotides: TGTGCCAGCAGTCCACTAGCGGGAGGGCTGGAGACCCAGTACTTC.

The J gene is TRBJ2-2, the V gene TRBV12-5; 8 bases align to TRBD2. The CDR3 runs to 15 residues. With V trimmed by 6 bases and J by 2 bases, 5 bases remained unmatched. Germline V lookup: CDR1 LGHNT, CDR2 FRNRAP. The DNA of the CDR3 is TGTGCTAGTGGGGCTAGCGGGTCAAACACCGGGGAGCTGTTTTTT. The encoded protein is CASGASGSNTGELFF.

The gene calls are TRBV6-5 and TRBJ1-5; D not certain. Germline CDR1 MNHEY, CDR2 SVGAGI. This CDR3 contains 15 residues. Deletions cut 4 bases from V and 7 bases from J, with 17 bases between. This CDR3 reads CASSSSFRLSQPQHF. The CDR3 DNA reads as TGTGCCAGCAGTTCCTCTTTCAGACTCAGCCAGCCCCAGCATTTT.

In this sample, this clone turned up a few times. The chain couples TRBV20-1 to TRBJ2-5, with D tentatively TRBD2 (6 bases). The CDR3 extends over 13 amino acids. The V end lost 3 bases, the J end lost 3 bases, and 11 bases lay between the germline ends. Germline V gene sequence: CDR1 DFQATT, CDR2 SNEGSKA (reference sequence). CDR3 amino acids: CSASRAGKETQYF. CDR3 nucleotides: TGCAGTGCTAGTAGGGCGGGAAAAGAGACCCAGTACTTC.

The genes are TRBV5-1 and TRBJ2-2; no firm D call. CDR3 size: 17 residues. V was clipped by 5 bases and J by 5 bases, with 22 bases between them. Germline V gene data show CDR1 as SGHRS and CDR2 as YFSETQ. Here the CDR3 DNA reads TGCGCCAGCAGTCGCCGGCTCGAGGCTAGTCGAACCGGGGAGCTGTTTTTT. It codes for CASSRRLEASRTGELFF.

This chain joins TRBV5-1 and TRBJ2-7; 10 bases agree with TRBD1. The CDR3 length is 16 residues. The V segment lost 1 base and the J segment 4 bases; nucleotides outside the gene matches: 8. From germline, CDR1 is SGHRS and CDR2 YFSETQ. The CDR3 bases are TGCGCCAGCAGCTTGAGTATGGACAGGGGGATTTACGAGCAGTACTTC. Translated, it gives CASSLSMDRGIYEQYF.

The genes are TRBV6-2 or TRBV6-3 and TRBJ1-3; no clear D. Trimming stripped 4 bases from V and 0 bases from J, with 10 bases between. Germline CDR1 and CDR2: MNHEY and SVGEGT. The CDR3 totals 15 residues. For the CDR3, the DNA is TGTGCCAGCAGTTTTCCGGAGGCCTCTGGAAACACCATATATTTT. This encodes CASSFPEASGNTIYF.

J is TRBJ2-4 and V is TRBV19, with D tentatively TRBD2 (7 bases). Trimming removed 1 base from V and 2 bases from J, with 15 bases in between. The CDR3 is made up of 17 amino acids. Germline lookup yields CDR1 LNHDA and CDR2 SQIVND (reference sequence). The CDR3 spells CASSIAGEGVTKNIQYF. The DNA of the CDR3 is TGTGCCAGTAGTATAGCGGGGGAGGGGGTAACCAAAAACATTCAGTACTTC.

The chain employs TRBV9 and TRBJ2-1; the D is unclear. CDR3 length: 14 amino acids. V lost 1 base, J lost 6 bases, and 11 bases lay in between. CDR1 and CDR2 from the germline V gene are SGDLS and YYNGEE. The CDR3, as DNA: TGTGCCAGCAGCGTATCGGGTTCAGTCAATGAGCAGTTCTTC. It yields the protein CASSVSGSVNEQFF.

The DNA of the CDR3 is TGTGCCTGGAGGATTCCGGGACTAAATGAAAAACTGTTTTTT. Translated: CAWRIPGLNEKLFF. V usage is TRBV30 and J usage is TRBJ1-4; maybe TRBD1 (5 bases). V was clipped by 3 bases and J by 5 bases, with 13 bases between them. The germline V gene has CDR1 GTSNPN and CDR2 SVGIG (reference sequence). This CDR3 is built from 14 residues.

The chain links TRBV9 to TRBJ1-2, with a tentative D call TRBD1 (6 bases). This CDR3 region has 15 residues. The germline CDR1 and CDR2 sequences are SGDLS and YYNGEE. The germline V and J ends were trimmed by 4 bases and 0 bases, with 13 bases remaining between them. In DNA, the CDR3 is TGTGCCAGCAGCACCGGACAGCCCACTAACTATGGCTACACCTTC. Its protein product is CASSTGQPTNYGYTF.

This clone was recorded only once. J is TRBJ2-5 and V is TRBV29-1, with TRBD2 identical over 8 bases. CDR3 length: 17 amino acids. Looked up from germline, CDR1 is SQVTM and CDR2 is ANQGSEA. Unmatched junction bases numbered 12, after V lost 0 bases and J lost 3 bases. CDR3 DNA sequence: TGCAGCGTTGAAGATAGCAGCGGGAGCCTGTGGGAAGAGACCCAGTACTTC. Translating it yields CSVEDSSGSLWEETQYF.

Only a few counts were recorded for this clone. The genes are TRBV7-7 and TRBJ2-7; tentatively, D is TRBD2 (5 bases). Germline lookup yields CDR1 SSHAT and CDR2 FNYEAQ (reference sequence). V dropped 5 bases and J dropped 3 bases, with 11 bases sitting between them. The CDR3 extends over 13 amino acids. CDR3 nucleotides: TGTGCCAGCAGCCAATCCCGGGGCTACGAGCAGTACTTC. It is translated as CASSQSRGYEQYF.

V gene TRBV7-2 combines with J gene TRBJ2-5; D is unresolved. There are 12 residues in the CDR3. Trimming took off 1 base at V and 9 bases at J, with 9 bases between the two ends. Germline V CDR1 and CDR2: SGHTA, FQGNSA. In DNA, the CDR3 is TGTGCCAGCAGCTTAGGGATGCGGCCCCAGTACTTC. This gives the protein CASSLGMRPQYF.

A few counts support this clone. The CDR3 loop reads CASSLLAPNEQFF. CDR3 in DNA: TGTGCCAGCAGTTTATTAGCGCCGAATGAGCAGTTCTTC. The chain has TRBV28 and TRBJ2-1, with TRBD2 as a possible D gene (5 bases). V lost 1 base and J lost 7, with 8 bases in between. Germline V gene data show CDR1 as MDHEN and CDR2 as SYDVKM. This CDR3 has 13 residues.

The chain uses TRBV29-1 and TRBJ2-6; 12 bases agree with TRBD2. The trim removed 7 bases at V and 0 bases at J, leaving 10 bases unmatched. CDR1 SQVTM and CDR2 ANQGSEA come from the germline V gene. This CDR3 has 18 residues. CDR3: CSAGTSGFLSSGANVLTF. The CDR3 DNA sequence: TGCAGCGCCGGGACTAGCGGGTTTCTTAGCTCTGGGGCCAACGTCCTGACTTTC. Full variable domain (missing parts from reference TRBV29-1 and TRBJ2-6): SAVISQKPSRDICQRGTSLTIQCQVDSQVTMMFWYRQQPGQSLTLIATANQGSEATYESGFVIDKFPISRPNLTFSTLTVSNMSPEDSSIYLCSAGTSGFLSSGANVLTFGAGSRLTVL.

The rearrangement joins TRBV4-2 to TRBJ2-7, with D tentatively TRBD1 (5 bases). With 0 bases removed from V and 4 bases from J, the gap between germline ends came to 13 bases. The CDR3 runs to 15 residues. Germline CDR1 reads LGHNA; CDR2 reads YNFKEQ. CDR3 sequence: CASSQDYDRKYEQYF. The CDR3 region has the DNA TGTGCCAGCAGCCAAGATTACGACAGAAAATACGAGCAGTACTTC.

This chain links TRBV5-4 with TRBJ1-4, with D unclear. CDR1 and CDR2 from the germline V gene are SGHNT and YYREEE (reference sequence). V was shortened by 0 bases and J by 8 bases, with 11 bases between the two germline ends. The length of the CDR3 is 14 residues. CDR3 nucleotides: TGTGCCAGCAGCTTGGACCTGCGGGAAGAAAAACTGTTTTTT. It codes for CASSLDLREEKLFF.

This chain uses TRBV6-6 with TRBJ1-1, with a possible D match to TRBD1 (5 bases). The V and J ends lost 8 bases and 6 bases respectively, with 16 bases between them. Per the germline V gene, CDR1 is MNHNY and CDR2 is SVGAGI (reference sequence). The CDR3 is 13 amino acids. Written as DNA, the CDR3 is TGTGCCAGCTCGGCAGGGTGGCTTCCTGAAGCTTTCTTT. Translated: CASSAGWLPEAFF.

This chain links TRBV7-8 with TRBJ1-5; 7 positions match TRBD1. In germline, CDR1 is SGHVS, CDR2 FQNEAQ. V trimming: 5 bases; J trimming: 7 bases; junction bases outside the gene matches: 11. This CDR3 comprises 15 residues. This CDR3 reads CASSRLTGSQQPQHF. DNA of the CDR3: TGTGCCAGCAGCCGGTTGACAGGGTCACAGCAGCCCCAGCATTTT.

The chain combines TRBV29-1 with TRBJ1-2; 8 bases fit TRBD1. The V and J ends lost 6 bases and 4 bases, in that order; junction bases with no gene match: 4. The length of the CDR3 is 12 residues. From germline, CDR1 is SQVTM and CDR2 ANQGSEA. CDR3 sequence (DNA): TGCAGCGTGTCGGGACAGGTCTATGGCTACACCTTC. Amino acids: CSVSGQVYGYTF.

CDR3 in amino acids: CASSSAPRGFATNEKLFF. CDR3 nucleotide sequence: TGTGCCAGCAGCTCGGCGCCCAGGGGTTTCGCAACTAATGAAAAACTGTTTTTT. The rearrangement links TRBV7-2 to TRBJ1-4; a weak D match, TRBD1 (6 bases). This CDR3 has 18 residues. The V gene's germline CDR1 is SGHTA and CDR2 FQGNSA. Trimming pared 4 bases from V and 0 bases from J, leaving 18 bases between.